The table lists the clone carrying this T cell receptor beta chain with a few counts. Looked up from germline, CDR1 is SEHNR and CDR2 is FQNEAQ (reference sequence). Deletions cut 2 bases from V and 5 bases from J, with 16 bases between. CDR3 size: 15 residues. The sample belongs to a study of naive and memory T cell subsets. Both TRBC1 and TRBC2 were covered by a beta constant-region primer of two equimolar oligonucleotides. The ligated cDNA underwent four PCR rounds using SP2 and nested alpha and beta constant-region primers. The cDNA 3' end received a ligated single-stranded oligonucleotide carrying the SP2 primer and a 12-nucleotide UMI. TCRdb re-called the UMI-ligation and nested PCR reads through MiXCR, storing one row per CDR3 protein. The sample has tens of thousands of distinct CDR3 sequences, approximately 9.2% seen once.

The sequence was collected from a human donor in good health. J is TRBJ2-7 and V is TRBV7-9; no definite D call. Sequencing was performed on naive CD8+ T cells from blood. CDR3 sequence: CASSLSKAGMNEQYF. The CDR3 nucleotides read TGTGCCAGCAGCTTAAGTAAGGCAGGAATGAACGAGCAGTACTTC.